This record looks at one TCR beta chain sequence and its context. The antigen it recognizes is unknown. The listed sequencing device is NextSeq 550. The Human TCR Profiling Kit (MiLaboratory) was used to prepare UMI-labeled 5' RACE TRB cDNA libraries. cDNA synthesis used the entire amount of extracted RNA, and PCR amplification then used the entire amount of cDNA produced. Libraries were prepared in parallel with an identical number of PCR cycles. Per the authors' processing: With a minimum of two reads required per UMI, MIGEC and MiXCR pulled out about 54,000 +/- 9,700 unique UMI-labeled TRB cDNA molecules from each library. On average, around 40,000 +/- 10,000 functional in-frame TRB CDR3 nucleotide clonotypes lacking stop codons were found per library. After downsampling to 5000 UMI-labeled TRB molecules per sample, diversity metrics such as normalized Shannon-Wiener and Chao1 were calculated in VDJtools. VDJtools was used to calculate clonotype-size-weighted physicochemical properties of the central five CDR3 residues, namely interaction energy, strength, volume and Kidera factor 4. The reads went through TCRdb reprocessing, and each CDR3 protein sequence gets one entry with no DNA. What appears here as the V and J calls and clone size reflects TCRdb's work, not the paper's. The sample table on file contains over 95,000 distinct CDR3 sequences. The ten largest clones take up 0.35% to 0.4% of the sample.

For every CD8+ T cell subset, approximately 330,000 cells were flow-sorted straight into RLT lysis buffer, and each subset was sorted in triplicate. Naive CD8+ T cells were defined stringently as CD45RO-CCR7+CD27+CD95- to exclude memory contaminants. Using standard density gradient centrifugation, peripheral blood mononuclear cells were isolated from buffy coats. Naive CXCR3-negative and CXCR3-positive CD8+ T cells were flow-sorted on a FACSAria III. An RNeasy Mini Kit was used to extract total RNA from the sorted cells. Via the germline V gene, CDR1 is MNHEY and CDR2 SVGEGT. From the cysteine through the phenylalanine, the CDR3 covers 13 amino acids. No DNA appears here. This specimen belongs to a study of CXCR3-negative and CXCR3-positive naive CD8 T cells (dated by TCRdb to the late 2010s). Concerning the study at large: In total, about 135 million TRB reads were obtained, or roughly 1.5 +/- 0.3 million reads per library. Diversity and physicochemical repertoire analyses were performed on 11 donors pooled from two independent experiments. For the TRBV-TRBJ cluster analysis, the naive subsets came from roughly 5 donors, while the memory cells came from 3 donors.

Broader findings and caveats from the paper: TRB CDR3s from CXCR3-positive naive cells showed higher hydrophobicity (lower Kidera factor 4), lower energy, and higher strength and volume indices than CXCR3-negative naive cells. Repertoire diversity was comparably high in both naive subsets but much lower in memory CD8+ T cells. Because surface CD5, which is linked to self-reactivity in mice, was comparable between the naive subsets, TCR interaction strength was also inferred from the physicochemical properties of TRB CDR3s. Freshly isolated PBMCs were used for most assays because CXCR3 expression went down partially after cryopreservation. Similar TRBV-TRBJ usage was shown by naive CXCR3-negative and CXCR3-positive cells from the same donor, whereas distinct patterns were shown by memory cells.

The chain links TRBV6-2 or TRBV6-3 with TRBJ2-4. The sample comprised naive CXCR3+ CD8+ T cells from blood. According to the study, the label for this sample's cell subset or site signals: CD45RO-CCR7+CD27+CD95- naive CD8+ T cells expressing CXCR3 (TNR3+). The TCR was taken from a human donor in good health. Some clones in this sample may be carry-over from other donors' samples. The CDR3 region: CASSYGRINIQYF.